This T cell receptor (beta chain) was recorded in a study of shared T cell receptors in the human thymus. Here immunoSEQ multiplex PCR was the method, and the copy in TCRdb shows in-frame clones only, minus some. The sample lists hundreds of thousands of clones; around 87% were seen once. In addition, the sample was reused for a study of human thymus T cells. That work states: Thymic and blood repertoires appeared to display a bias in their usage of V and J genes.

Sequencing was performed on thymocytes. The sequence came from a boy under two years old with a congenital heart defect.

The chain's CDR3 is CASSPWRGALETQYF. DNA of the CDR3: TGTGCCAGCAGCCCCTGGCGGGGGGCGTTAGAGACCCAGTACTTC. The chain uses TRBV28 and TRBJ2-5; 8 bases agree with TRBD2. The germline gives CDR1 MDHEN, CDR2 SYDVKM. The CDR3 contains 15 residues. With V trimmed by 6 bases and J by 4 bases, 10 bases remained unmatched.